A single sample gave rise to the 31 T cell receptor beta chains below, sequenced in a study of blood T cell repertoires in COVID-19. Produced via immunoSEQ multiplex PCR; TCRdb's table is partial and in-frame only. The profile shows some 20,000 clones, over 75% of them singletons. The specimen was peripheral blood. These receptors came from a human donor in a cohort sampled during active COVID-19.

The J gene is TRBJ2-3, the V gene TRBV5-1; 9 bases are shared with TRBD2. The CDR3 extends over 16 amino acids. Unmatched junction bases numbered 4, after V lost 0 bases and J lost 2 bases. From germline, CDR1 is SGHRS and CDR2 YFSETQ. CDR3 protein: CASSLGLAANTDTQYF. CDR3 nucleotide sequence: TGCGCCAGCAGCTTGGGACTAGCGGCTAACACAGATACGCAGTATTTT.

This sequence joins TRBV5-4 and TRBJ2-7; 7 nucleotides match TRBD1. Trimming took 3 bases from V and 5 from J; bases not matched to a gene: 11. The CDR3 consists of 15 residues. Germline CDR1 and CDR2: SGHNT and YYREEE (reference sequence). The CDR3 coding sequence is TGTGCCAGCAGCTCCACAGGGGTGGTTGGGCACGAGCAGTACTTC. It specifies CASSSTGVVGHEQYF. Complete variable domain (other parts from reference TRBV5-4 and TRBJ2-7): ETGVTQSPTHLIKTRGQQVTLRCSSQSGHNTVSWYQQALGQGPQFIFQYYREEENGRGNFPPRFSGLQFPNYSSELNVNALELDDSALYLCASSSTGVVGHEQYFGPGTRLTVT.

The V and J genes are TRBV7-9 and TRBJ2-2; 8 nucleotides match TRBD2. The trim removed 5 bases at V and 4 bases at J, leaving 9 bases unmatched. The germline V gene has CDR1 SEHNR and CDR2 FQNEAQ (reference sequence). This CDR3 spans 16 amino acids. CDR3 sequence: CASSITSGILTGELFF. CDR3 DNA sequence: TGTGCCAGCAGCATTACTAGCGGAATACTCACCGGGGAGCTGTTTTTT.

The CDR3 DNA sequence: TGCGCCAAGGGGCCGGGACATAGCAATCAGCCCCAGCATTTT. Translating it yields CAKGPGHSNQPQHF. V usage is TRBV10-1 and J usage is TRBJ1-5, with D possibly matching TRBD1 (6 bases). The CDR3 is made up of 14 amino acids. CDR1 and CDR2 (germline): WNHNN, SYGVQD (reference sequence). V was cut by 10 bases and J by 0 bases, with 13 bases left in between.

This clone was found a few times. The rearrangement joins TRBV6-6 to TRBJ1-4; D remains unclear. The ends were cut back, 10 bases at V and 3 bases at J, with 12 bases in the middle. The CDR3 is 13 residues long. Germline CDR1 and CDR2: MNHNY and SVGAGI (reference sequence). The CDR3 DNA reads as TGTGCCATCACAGACAACCCTAATGAAAAACTGTTTTTT. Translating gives CAITDNPNEKLFF.

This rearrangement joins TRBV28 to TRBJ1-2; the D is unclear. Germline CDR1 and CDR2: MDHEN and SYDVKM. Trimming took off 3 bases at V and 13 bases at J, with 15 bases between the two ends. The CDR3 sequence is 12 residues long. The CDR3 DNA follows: TGTGCCAGCAGTTTCCAGAGGCCCCCTCTCACCTTC. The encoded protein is CASSFQRPPLTF.

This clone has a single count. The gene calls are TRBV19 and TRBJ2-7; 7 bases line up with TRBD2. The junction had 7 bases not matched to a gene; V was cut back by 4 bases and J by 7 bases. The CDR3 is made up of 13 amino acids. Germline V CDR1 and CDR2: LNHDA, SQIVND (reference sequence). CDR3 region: CASSTLSGTEQYF. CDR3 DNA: TGTGCCAGTAGTACCTTAAGCGGGACTGAGCAGTACTTC.

The CDR3 coding sequence is TGCGCCAGCAGCTTGGGTGGCAGTCAAGAGACCCAGTACTTC. This encodes CASSLGGSQETQYF. The V gene is TRBV5-1, the J gene TRBJ2-5; unclear D gene. Germline assignment: CDR1 SGHRS and CDR2 YFSETQ. The V and J ends lost 0 bases and 2 bases respectively, with 8 bases between them. The CDR3 runs to 14 residues.

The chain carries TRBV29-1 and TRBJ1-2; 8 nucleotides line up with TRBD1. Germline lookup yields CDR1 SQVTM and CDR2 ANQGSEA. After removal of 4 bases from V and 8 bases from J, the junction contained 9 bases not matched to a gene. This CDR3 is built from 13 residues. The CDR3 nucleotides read TGCAGCGTTGTCTGGGACAGGACTGGCGGCTACACCTTC. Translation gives CSVVWDRTGGYTF.

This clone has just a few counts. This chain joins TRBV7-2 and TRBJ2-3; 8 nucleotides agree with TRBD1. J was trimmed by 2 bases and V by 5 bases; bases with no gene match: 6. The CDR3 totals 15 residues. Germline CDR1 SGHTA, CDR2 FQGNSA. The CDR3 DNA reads TGTGCCAGCAGCCCCCGGACAGGGTACACAGATACGCAGTATTTT. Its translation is CASSPRTGYTDTQYF.

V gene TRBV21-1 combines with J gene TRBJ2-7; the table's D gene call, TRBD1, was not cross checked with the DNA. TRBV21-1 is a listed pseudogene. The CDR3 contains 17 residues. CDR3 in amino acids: CASSKGTHRARSYEQYF. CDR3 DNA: TGTGCCAGCAGCAAAGGTACGCACAGGGCAAGGTCCTACGAGCAGTACTTC.

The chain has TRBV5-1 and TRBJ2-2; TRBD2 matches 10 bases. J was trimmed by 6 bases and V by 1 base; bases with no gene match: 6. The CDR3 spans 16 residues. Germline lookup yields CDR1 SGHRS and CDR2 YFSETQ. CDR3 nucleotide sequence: TGCGCCAGCAGCTTGCATCTAGCGGGAGACCCCGGGGAGCTGTTTTTT. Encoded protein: CASSLHLAGDPGELFF.

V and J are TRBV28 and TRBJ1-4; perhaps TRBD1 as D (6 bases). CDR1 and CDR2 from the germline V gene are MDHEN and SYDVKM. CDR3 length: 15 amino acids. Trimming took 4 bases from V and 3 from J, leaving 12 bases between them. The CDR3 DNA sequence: TGTGCCAGCAGTTCCACAGGGCTGGCTAATGAAAAACTGTTTTTT. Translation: CASSSTGLANEKLFF.

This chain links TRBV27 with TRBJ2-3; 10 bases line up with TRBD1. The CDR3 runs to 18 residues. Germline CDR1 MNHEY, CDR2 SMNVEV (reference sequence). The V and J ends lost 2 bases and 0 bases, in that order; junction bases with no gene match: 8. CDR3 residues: CASSLKGDRGLSTDTQYF. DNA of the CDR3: TGTGCCAGCAGTTTAAAGGGGGACAGGGGATTAAGCACAGATACGCAGTATTTT.

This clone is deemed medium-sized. CDR3 in DNA: TGTGCCAGCAGCCCCCCGAGCGGACTCACAGATACGCAGTATTTT. Protein product: CASSPPSGLTDTQYF. The V and J genes are TRBV5-6 and TRBJ2-3, with D perhaps TRBD2 (5 bases). V lost 4 bases to trimming and J lost 2 bases, with 14 bases between them. Germline V gene data show CDR1 as SGHDT and CDR2 as YYEEEE. The CDR3 length is 15 residues.

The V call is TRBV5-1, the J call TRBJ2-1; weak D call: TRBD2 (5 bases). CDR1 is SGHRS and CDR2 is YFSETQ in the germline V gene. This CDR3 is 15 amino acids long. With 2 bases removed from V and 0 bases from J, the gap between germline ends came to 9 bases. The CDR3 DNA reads TGCGCCAGCAGCTTTGAGCGGAGCTCCTACAATGAGCAGTTCTTC. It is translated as CASSFERSSYNEQFF.

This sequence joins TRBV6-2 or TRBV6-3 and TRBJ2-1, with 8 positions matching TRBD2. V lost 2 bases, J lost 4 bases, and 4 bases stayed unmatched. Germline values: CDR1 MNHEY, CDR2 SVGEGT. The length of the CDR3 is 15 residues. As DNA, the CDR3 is TGTGCCAGCAGTTACAGCGGGGGCTCTTACAATGAGCAGTTCTTC. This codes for CASSYSGGSYNEQFF.

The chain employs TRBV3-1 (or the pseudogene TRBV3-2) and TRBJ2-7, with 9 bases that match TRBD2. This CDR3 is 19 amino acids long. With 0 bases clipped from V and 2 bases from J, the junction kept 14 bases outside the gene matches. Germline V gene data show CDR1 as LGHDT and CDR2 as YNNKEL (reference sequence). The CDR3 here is CASSQDLLAGTRSPYEQYF. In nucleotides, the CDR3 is TGTGCCAGCAGCCAAGATCTGCTAGCGGGAACAAGATCTCCCTACGAGCAGTACTTC.

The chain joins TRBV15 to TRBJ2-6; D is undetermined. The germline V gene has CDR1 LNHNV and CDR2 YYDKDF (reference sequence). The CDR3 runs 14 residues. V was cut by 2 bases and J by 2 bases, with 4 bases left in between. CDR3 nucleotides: TGTGCCACCAGCAGACCTCCTGGGGCCAACGTCCTGACTTTC. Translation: CATSRPPGANVLTF. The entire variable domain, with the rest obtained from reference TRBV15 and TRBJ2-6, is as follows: DAMVIQNPRYQVTQFGKPVTLSCSQTLNHNVMYWYQQKSSQAPKLLFHYYDKDFNNEADTPDNFQSRRPNTSFCFLDIRSPGLGDTAMYLCATSRPPGANVLTFGAGSRLTVL.

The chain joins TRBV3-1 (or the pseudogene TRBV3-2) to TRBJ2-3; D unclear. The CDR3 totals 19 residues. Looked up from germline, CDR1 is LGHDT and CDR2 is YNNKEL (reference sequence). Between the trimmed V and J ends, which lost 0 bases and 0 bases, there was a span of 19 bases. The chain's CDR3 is CASSQDLKREPVSTDTQYF. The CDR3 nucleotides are TGTGCCAGCAGCCAAGATCTTAAGCGCGAACCCGTAAGCACAGATACGCAGTATTTT.

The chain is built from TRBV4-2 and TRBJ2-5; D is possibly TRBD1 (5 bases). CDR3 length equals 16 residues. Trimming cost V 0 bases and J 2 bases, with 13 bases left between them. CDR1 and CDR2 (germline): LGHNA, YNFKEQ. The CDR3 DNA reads TGTGCCAGCAGCCAAGATGTCACAGGTGGACAAGAGACCCAGTACTTC. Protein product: CASSQDVTGGQETQYF.

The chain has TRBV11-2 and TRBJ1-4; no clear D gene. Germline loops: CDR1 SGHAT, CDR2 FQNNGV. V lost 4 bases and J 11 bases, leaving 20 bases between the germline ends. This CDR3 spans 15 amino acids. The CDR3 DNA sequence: TGTGCCAGCAGCTCCTCGGACGGAGGGAGTAAGAAACTGTTTTTT. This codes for CASSSSDGGSKKLFF.

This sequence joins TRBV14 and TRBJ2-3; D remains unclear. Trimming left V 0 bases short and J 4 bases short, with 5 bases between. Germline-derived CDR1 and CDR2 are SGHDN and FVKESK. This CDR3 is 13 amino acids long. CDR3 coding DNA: TGTGCCAGCAGCCAAGATCTCGCAGATACGCAGTATTTT. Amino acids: CASSQDLADTQYF.

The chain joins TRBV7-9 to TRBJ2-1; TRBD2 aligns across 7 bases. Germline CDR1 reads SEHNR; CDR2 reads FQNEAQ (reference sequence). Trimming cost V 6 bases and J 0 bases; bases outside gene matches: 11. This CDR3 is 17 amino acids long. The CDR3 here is CASRQAGSGFSYNEQFF. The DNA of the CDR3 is TGTGCCAGCAGGCAAGCGGGTAGCGGGTTCTCCTACAATGAGCAGTTCTTC.

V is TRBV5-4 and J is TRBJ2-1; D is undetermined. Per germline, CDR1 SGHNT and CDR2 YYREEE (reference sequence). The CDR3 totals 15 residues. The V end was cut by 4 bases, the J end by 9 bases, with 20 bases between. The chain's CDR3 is CASSDYSSRVSEQFF. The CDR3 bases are TGTGCCAGCAGCGATTATAGCAGCCGCGTTAGTGAGCAGTTCTTC.

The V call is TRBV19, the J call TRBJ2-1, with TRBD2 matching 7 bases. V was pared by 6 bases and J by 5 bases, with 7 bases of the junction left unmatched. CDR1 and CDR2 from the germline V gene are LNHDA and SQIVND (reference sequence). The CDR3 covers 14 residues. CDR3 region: CASSAGARNNEQFF. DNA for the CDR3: TGTGCCAGTAGCGCGGGAGCCCGAAACAATGAGCAGTTCTTC.

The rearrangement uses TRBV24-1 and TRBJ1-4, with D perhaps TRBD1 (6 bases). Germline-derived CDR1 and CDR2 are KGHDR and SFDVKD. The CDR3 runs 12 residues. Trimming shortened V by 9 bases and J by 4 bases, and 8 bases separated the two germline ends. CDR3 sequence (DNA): TGTGCCACCGGACAGTTTAATGAAAAACTGTTTTTT. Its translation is CATGQFNEKLFF.

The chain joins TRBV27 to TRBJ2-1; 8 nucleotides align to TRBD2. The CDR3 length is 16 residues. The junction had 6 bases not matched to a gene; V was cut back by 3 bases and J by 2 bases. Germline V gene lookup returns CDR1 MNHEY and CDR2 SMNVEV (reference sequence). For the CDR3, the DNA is TGTGCCAGCAGTTTCTACGGGAGGGCTGCCTACAATGAGCAGTTCTTC. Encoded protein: CASSFYGRAAYNEQFF.

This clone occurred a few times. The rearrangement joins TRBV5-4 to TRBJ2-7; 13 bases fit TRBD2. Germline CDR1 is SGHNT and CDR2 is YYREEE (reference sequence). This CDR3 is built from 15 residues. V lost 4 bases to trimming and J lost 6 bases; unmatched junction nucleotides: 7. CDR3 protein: CASSPGLAGLSEQYF. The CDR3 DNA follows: TGTGCCAGCAGCCCGGGACTAGCGGGATTGTCCGAGCAGTACTTC.

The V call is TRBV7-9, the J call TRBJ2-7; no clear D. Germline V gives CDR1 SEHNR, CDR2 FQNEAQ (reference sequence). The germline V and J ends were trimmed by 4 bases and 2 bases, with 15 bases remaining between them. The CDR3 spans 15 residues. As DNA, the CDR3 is TGTGCCAGCAGCTCTCCAGTAGCATTGGCCTACGAGCAGTACTTC. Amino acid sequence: CASSSPVALAYEQYF.

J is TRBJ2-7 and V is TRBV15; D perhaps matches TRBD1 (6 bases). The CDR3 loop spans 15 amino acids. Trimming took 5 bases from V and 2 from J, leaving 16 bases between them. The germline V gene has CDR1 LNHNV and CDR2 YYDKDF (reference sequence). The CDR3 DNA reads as TGTGCCACCAGCCAAGGGGGAAAACGGGCCTACGAGCAGTACTTC. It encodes CATSQGGKRAYEQYF. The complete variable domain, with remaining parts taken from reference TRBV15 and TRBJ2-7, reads DAMVIQNPRYQVTQFGKPVTLSCSQTLNHNVMYWYQQKSSQAPKLLFHYYDKDFNNEADTPDNFQSRRPNTSFCFLDIRSPGLGDTAMYLCATSQGGKRAYEQYFGPGTRLTVT.